Presented here are 2 T cell receptor beta chains from one specimen sequenced in a study of PD-L1 blockade in urothelial cancer. As to time point: peripheral blood 6 weeks after treatment start. This table comes from immunoSEQ multiplex PCR, and its TCRdb copy is limited to in-frame clones, with some not included. The table lists approximately 40,000 clones, around nine tenths of them singletons. Source: PBMCs, taken around atezolizumab (anti-PD-L1) treatment. The receptors derive from a man aged 55 to 69 with urothelial cancer.

This clone was detected only once. An end of the junction differs from the germline gene, which may be a read error. The gene calls are TRBV6-5 and TRBJ1-2, with unresolved D. Germline V gene sequence: CDR1 MNHEY, CDR2 SVGAGI. This CDR3 has 12 residues. CDR3 nucleotides: TGTGCCAGCAGCGACTGGCCTCAGCCTTTGGAATTC. Its protein product is CASSDWPQPLEF.

This chain links TRBV27 with TRBJ2-7; D is possibly TRBD1 (6 bases). Germline V gene lookup returns CDR1 MNHEY and CDR2 SMNVEV (reference sequence). The CDR3 runs 13 residues. Trimming took off 3 bases at V and 3 bases at J, with 9 bases between the two ends. DNA for the CDR3: TGTGCCAGCAGTTTGGACAGAGTCTACGAGCAGTACTTC. Protein sequence: CASSLDRVYEQYF.